This entry lists 25 T cell receptor beta chains sequenced from one sample in a study of technical replicates of blood from several donors. Measured with immunoSEQ multiplex PCR; TCRdb has only the in-frame clones, and not every one. The data show nearly 70,000 clones, with around 94% seen just once and 0.38% held by the top ten. The sample comprised T cells isolated from PBMCs. The receptor source for this set is a human donor in good health.

CDR3 coding DNA: TGTGCCAGTAGAGATCGGGTTATCGATGAGCAGTTCTTC. Translation gives CASRDRVIDEQFF. The chain links TRBV9 to TRBJ2-1, with D uncertain. This CDR3 spans 13 amino acids. CDR1 SGDLS and CDR2 YYNGEE come from the germline V gene. Trimming cost V 8 bases and J 8 bases, with 17 bases left between them.

This rearrangement joins TRBV5-6 to TRBJ2-1, with 8 bases matching TRBD2. This CDR3 spans 17 amino acids. V was pared by 5 bases and J by 3 bases, with 13 bases of the junction left unmatched. The germline V gene has CDR1 SGHDT and CDR2 YYEEEE. The CDR3 region is CASSSVGSGSFYNEQFF. The CDR3 bases are TGTGCCAGCAGTTCAGTGGGGAGCGGGAGTTTCTACAATGAGCAGTTCTTC.

This rearrangement joins TRBV28 to TRBJ1-5, with 9 nucleotides matching TRBD1. The CDR3 length is 14 residues. Trimming took 5 bases from V and 6 from J; bases not matched to a gene: 5. CDR1 and CDR2 from the germline V gene are MDHEN and SYDVKM. CDR3 in amino acids: CASSAGTGFQPQHF. CDR3 DNA: TGTGCCAGCAGTGCCGGGACAGGGTTTCAGCCCCAGCATTTT.

This chain joins TRBV25-1 and TRBJ1-4, with 8 bases aligning to TRBD1. This CDR3 spans 16 amino acids. Per the germline V gene, CDR1 is MGHDK and CDR2 is SYGVNS. The V segment lost 7 bases and the J segment 8 bases; nucleotides outside the gene matches: 15. CDR3 sequence: CASTARNRGGYEKLFF. The CDR3 DNA reads TGTGCCAGCACCGCAAGAAACAGGGGGGGGTACGAAAAACTGTTTTTT.

The rearrangement links TRBV4-3 to TRBJ2-2; 10 bases align to TRBD2. Losses at the gene ends were 3 bases for V and 5 bases for J; bases not matched to a gene: 9. Germline-derived CDR1 and CDR2 are LGHNA and YSLEER. This CDR3 region has 17 residues. The CDR3 reads CASSQGQAGGITGELFF. DNA for the CDR3: TGCGCCAGCAGCCAGGGTCAAGCGGGAGGGATAACCGGGGAGCTGTTTTTT.

The chain joins TRBV9 to TRBJ2-3; 11 bases match TRBD2. Germline trimming cut 0 bases from V and 6 bases from J; bases unmatched to any gene: 12. The CDR3 is 18 amino acids. Germline CDR1 reads SGDLS; CDR2 reads YYNGEE. The CDR3 sequence is CASSVATSGSLGHDTQYF. The CDR3 region has the DNA TGTGCCAGCAGCGTAGCAACTAGCGGGAGTCTGGGCCACGATACGCAGTATTTT.

CDR3 nucleotide sequence: TGTGCCAGCAGTGAAATCGGGCAGGGATCCTACAATGAGCAGTTCTTC. The encoded protein is CASSEIGQGSYNEQFF. The chain joins TRBV6-1 to TRBJ2-1; TRBD1 is a possible D gene (5 bases). This CDR3 region has 16 residues. V gave up 2 bases and J gave up 1 base, with 12 bases separating them. Germline V lookup: CDR1 MNHNS, CDR2 SASEGT.

The genes are TRBV7-2 and TRBJ2-7; a possible D gene is TRBD1 (5 bases). Germline-derived CDR1 and CDR2 are SGHTA and FQGNSA. The V and J ends lost 3 bases and 5 bases respectively, with 11 bases between them. The CDR3 runs to 13 residues. The CDR3 DNA sequence: TGTGCCAGCAGCTTGAATGGGGCTGACGAGCAGTACTTC. It encodes CASSLNGADEQYF.

V and J are TRBV29-1 and TRBJ1-2, with D tentatively TRBD1 (6 bases). Germline lookup yields CDR1 SQVTM and CDR2 ANQGSEA. V lost 7 bases and J lost 1, with 10 bases in between. This CDR3 comprises 12 residues. CDR3 sequence (DNA): TGCAGCGGGGGGACAAATAACTATGGCTACACCTTC. Translating gives CSGGTNNYGYTF.

This sequence joins TRBV29-1 and TRBJ2-7; D perhaps matches TRBD1 (5 bases). Trimming removed 4 bases at V and 3 bases at J, with 10 bases between. In germline, CDR1 is SQVTM, CDR2 ANQGSEA. The CDR3 length is 12 residues. The CDR3 loop reads CSVAKQGYEQYF. The CDR3 DNA sequence: TGCAGCGTTGCTAAGCAGGGCTACGAGCAGTACTTC.

The gene calls are TRBV30 and TRBJ2-7; 8 bases map to TRBD1. The CDR3 runs 12 residues. The germline V gene has CDR1 GTSNPN and CDR2 SVGIG (reference sequence). J lost 6 bases, V lost 7 bases, and 8 bases had no gene match. The CDR3 nucleotides read TGTGCCTATCGGACAGGGAGAATCGAGCAGTACTTC. This translates into CAYRTGRIEQYF.

The chain couples TRBV27 to TRBJ2-3; 10 bases agree with TRBD2. CDR1 and CDR2 from the germline V gene are MNHEY and SMNVEV (reference sequence). The CDR3 covers 16 residues. The V segment lost 3 bases and the J segment 2 bases; nucleotides outside the gene matches: 5. CDR3 sequence: CASSFTSGEFTDTQYF. CDR3 DNA: TGTGCCAGCAGTTTCACTAGCGGGGAATTCACAGATACGCAGTATTTT.

The chain employs TRBV5-1 and TRBJ1-4; 8 nucleotides match TRBD1. The length of the CDR3 is 15 residues. The germline gives CDR1 SGHRS, CDR2 YFSETQ. Trimming at V came to 4 bases and at J to 5 bases, leaving 7 bases not matched to a gene. The CDR3 DNA reads TGCGCCAGCAGCCGATCCCGGGACAGGAATGAAAAACTGTTTTTT. Translation gives CASSRSRDRNEKLFF.

The chain uses TRBV29-1 and TRBJ1-1; D ambiguous. CDR3 length equals 11 residues. The V end was cut by 8 bases, the J end by 0 bases, with 7 bases between. Germline loops: CDR1 SQVTM, CDR2 ANQGSEA. This CDR3 is CSTNMNTEAFF. The CDR3 region has the DNA TGCAGCACTAACATGAACACTGAAGCTTTCTTT.

This clone was recorded once. CDR3 sequence reads: CAISGGGRGEQFF. CDR3 nucleotides: TGTGCCATCTCGGGGGGGGGAAGGGGTGAGCAGTTCTTC. This rearrangement joins TRBV10-3 to TRBJ2-1; 8 nucleotides align to TRBD2. V shed 8 bases and J 9 bases; nucleotides not matched to a gene: 9. CDR3 length: 13 amino acids. CDR1 is ENHRY and CDR2 is SYGVKD in the germline V gene.

This clone was detected once. The genes are TRBV9 and TRBJ2-1, with D perhaps TRBD1 (6 bases). Germline CDR1 SGDLS, CDR2 YYNGEE. This CDR3 comprises 15 residues. Between the trimmed V and J ends, which lost 4 bases and 8 bases, there was a span of 19 bases. The CDR3 nucleotides read TGTGCCAGCAGCCCGCGACTCCGCCCAGGGGATGAGCAGTTCTTC. Protein product: CASSPRLRPGDEQFF.

The rearrangement uses TRBV6-1 and TRBJ2-5; D is possibly TRBD2 (5 bases). The CDR3 runs to 12 residues. V lost 7 bases and J lost 5, with 11 bases in between. Per the germline V gene, CDR1 is MNHNS and CDR2 is SASEGT. CDR3 sequence (DNA): TGTGCCAGCATAACGGGGTGGGAGACCCAGTACTTC. Translating gives CASITGWETQYF.

The V call is TRBV7-2, the J call TRBJ2-7, with 7 bases identical to TRBD1. V lost 5 bases and J lost 5; bases outside the gene matches: 12. Germline assignment: CDR1 SGHTA and CDR2 FQGNSA. The CDR3 has 15 amino acids. The CDR3 nucleotides are TGTGCCAGCAGCGTAGTACCGGGACAGTACCACGAGCAGTACTTC. It codes for CASSVVPGQYHEQYF.

V usage is TRBV7-8 and J usage is TRBJ2-7, with 9 bases matching TRBD1. Trimming cost V 5 bases and J 5 bases; bases outside gene matches: 10. The CDR3 covers 15 residues. Germline V CDR1 and CDR2: SGHVS, FQNEAQ. The CDR3 here is CASSQGQGRRHEQYF. In DNA form, the CDR3 reads TGTGCCAGCAGCCAGGGACAGGGAAGAAGGCACGAGCAGTACTTC.

This clone appeared once. The genes are TRBV19 and TRBJ1-1, with TRBD1 matching over 9 bases. The junction had 7 bases not matched to a gene; V was cut back by 7 bases and J by 4 bases. Germline assignment: CDR1 LNHDA and CDR2 SQIVND (reference sequence). This CDR3 is 14 amino acids long. This CDR3 is CASTPGQGATEAFF. CDR3 in DNA: TGTGCCAGTACTCCGGGACAGGGTGCCACTGAAGCTTTCTTT.

Here the CDR3 reads CASSSPGGQETQYF. The CDR3 DNA follows: TGTGCCAGCAGTTCCCCAGGGGGGCAAGAGACCCAGTACTTC. This chain links TRBV28 with TRBJ2-5; the D gene is possibly TRBD1 (7 bases). V lost 4 bases to trimming and J lost 2 bases, with 11 bases between them. Germline-derived CDR1 and CDR2 are MDHEN and SYDVKM. The CDR3 covers 14 residues. Full variable domain (missing parts from reference TRBV28 and TRBJ2-5): DVKVTQSSRYLVKRTGEKVFLECVQDMDHENMFWYRQDPGLGLRLIYFSYDVKMKEKGDIPEGYSVSREKKERFSLILESASTNQTSMYLCASSSPGGQETQYFGPGTRLLVL.

The chain uses TRBV4-3 and TRBJ2-7; 16 bases align to TRBD2. Looked up from germline, CDR1 is LGHNA and CDR2 is YSLEER. This CDR3 has 16 amino acids. J was trimmed by 3 bases and V by 4 bases; bases with no gene match: 3. CDR3 region: CASSRGLAGGYYEQYF. The DNA of the CDR3 is TGCGCCAGCAGCCGGGGACTAGCGGGAGGGTACTACGAGCAGTACTTC.

The chain joins TRBV4-1 to TRBJ2-1, with 10 bases that match TRBD1. CDR3 length: 15 residues. Trimming removed 3 bases from V and 9 bases from J; junction bases left unmatched: 8. The V gene's germline CDR1 is MGHRA and CDR2 YSYEKL. CDR3 in amino acids: CASSHTGTGDVEQFF. DNA for the CDR3: TGCGCCAGCAGCCACACCGGGACAGGGGATGTTGAGCAGTTCTTC.

V gene TRBV19 combines with J gene TRBJ2-1; D perhaps matches TRBD2 (5 bases). Trimming cost V 4 bases and J 0 bases, with 10 bases left between them. The CDR3 extends over 15 amino acids. Per the germline V gene, CDR1 is LNHDA and CDR2 is SQIVND (reference sequence). CDR3 sequence (DNA): TGTGCCAGTAGTAGGGAGCGGAGCTCCTACAATGAGCAGTTCTTC. Encoded protein: CASSRERSSYNEQFF.

The genes are TRBV2 and TRBJ2-7, with a possible D match to TRBD1 (5 bases). Trimming shortened V by 6 bases and J by 0 bases, and 15 bases separated the two germline ends. The CDR3 loop spans 15 amino acids. From germline, CDR1 is SNHLY and CDR2 FYNNEI. The CDR3 DNA is TGTGCCAGCAGGGGGCAGGCGTCCGGCTCCTACGAGCAGTACTTC. This sequence encodes CASRGQASGSYEQYF.